These T cell receptor beta chains were read from a single sample in a study of T-cell memory formation after mild COVID-19. TCRdb called the 5' RACE reads again in MiXCR, with one record for every CDR3 protein. Of approximately 82,000 distinct CDR3 sequences in the sample, around 13% were seen once. Source material: PBMCs or a T cell subset sorted from them (not recorded which). The receptor set was obtained from a young man who had mild COVID-19 (a few samples of this study predate the infection). Cell type and time point are not known. The CDR3 runs from the conserved cysteine through the conserved F or W. Each record gives: clone size, D gene, V gene, CDR3 length, J gene, CDR3 DNA, CDR3 protein. D genes are given only for firm matches. Clone size appears in some rows only: once, few, many, or a class for an expanded clone.

>-|TRBD1|TRBV7-2|15|TRBJ2-3
TGTGCCAGCAGCTTAGCGGGACAGGGGGGAGATACGCAGTATTTT
CASSLAGQGGDTQYF
>many|TRBD2|TRBV30|17|TRBJ2-3
TGTGCCTGGAGTGCGAAACTAGCGGGTCCCCGCATAGATACGCAGTATTTT
CAWSAKLAGPRIDTQYF
>-|-|TRBV7-9|14|TRBJ1-5
TGTGCCAGCAGCTTTGCAGGGGAAGGTCAGCCCCAGCATTTT
CASSFAGEGQPQHF